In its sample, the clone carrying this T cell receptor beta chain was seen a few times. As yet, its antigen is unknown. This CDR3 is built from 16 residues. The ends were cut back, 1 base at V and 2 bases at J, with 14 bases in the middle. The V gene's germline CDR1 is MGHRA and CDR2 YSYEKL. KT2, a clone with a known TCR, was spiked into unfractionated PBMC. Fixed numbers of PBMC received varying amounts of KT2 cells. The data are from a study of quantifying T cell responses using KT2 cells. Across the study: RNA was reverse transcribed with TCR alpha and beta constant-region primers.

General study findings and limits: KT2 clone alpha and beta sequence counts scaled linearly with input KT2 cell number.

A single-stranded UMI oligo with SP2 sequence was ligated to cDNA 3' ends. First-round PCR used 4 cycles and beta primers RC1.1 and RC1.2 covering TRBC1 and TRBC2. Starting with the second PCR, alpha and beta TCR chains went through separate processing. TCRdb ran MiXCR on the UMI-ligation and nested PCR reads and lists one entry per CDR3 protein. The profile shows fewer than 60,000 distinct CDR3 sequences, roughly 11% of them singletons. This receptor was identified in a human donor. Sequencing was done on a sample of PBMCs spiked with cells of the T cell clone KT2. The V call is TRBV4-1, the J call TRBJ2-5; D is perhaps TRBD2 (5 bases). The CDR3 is CASSQARVGRQETQYF. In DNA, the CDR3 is TGCGCCAGCAGCCAAGCGCGGGTGGGCCGACAAGAGACCCAGTACTTC.